This T cell receptor beta chain was found in a study of response to subunit inactivated influenza vaccine. Study results and caveats: The authors proposed limited new T cell recruitment per seasonal influenza vaccination.

This clonotype has more than one count but fewer than ten. Antigen unknown. MiXCR was run by TCRdb on the RT-PCR reads, yielding one entry per CDR3 protein. The sample carries fewer than 750,000 distinct CDR3 sequences, 14% recorded once. The CDR3 totals 12 residues. Germline loops: CDR1 SQVTM, CDR2 ANQGSEA. V lost 5 bases, J lost 4 bases, and 5 bases stayed unmatched. Sequences were derived from PBMCs from blood, sampled 11 to 12 days after vaccination. The receptor was isolated from a man between 50 and 59 years old who received an inactivated influenza vaccine. This chain uses TRBV29-1 with TRBJ2-7, with 7 bases that match TRBD2. CDR3 in DNA: TGCAGCGTTAAGACTAGCTCTTACGAGCAGTACTTC. Translation: CSVKTSSYEQYF.